This TCR beta chain was captured by sequencing in a study of T-cell memory formation after mild COVID-19. Looking at the study overall: TCR clustering was largely donor specific.

TCRdb itself ran the 5' RACE reads through MiXCR, one entry per CDR3 protein. The profile shows about 260,000 distinct CDR3 sequences, about a sixth of them singletons. A few counts support this clonotype. Its antigen is not known. The study, taken as a whole, reports: Mainly in CM and EM were contracting CD4+ clones; CD8+ were in EMRA.

Sequences were obtained from PBMCs or a T cell subset sorted from them (not recorded which). This clonotype was sampled from a man younger than 35 who had mild COVID-19 (a few samples of this study predate the infection). Cell type and time point are not known.

The CDR3 DNA reads TGTGCCAGCAGTTGGCAGAGCACAGATACGCAGTATTTT. As protein: CASSWQSTDTQYF. This rearrangement joins TRBV5-6 to TRBJ2-3; D unclear. The CDR3 is 13 residues long. Germline CDR1 reads SGHDT; CDR2 reads YYEEEE. V was clipped by 5 bases and J by 0 bases, with 7 bases between them.